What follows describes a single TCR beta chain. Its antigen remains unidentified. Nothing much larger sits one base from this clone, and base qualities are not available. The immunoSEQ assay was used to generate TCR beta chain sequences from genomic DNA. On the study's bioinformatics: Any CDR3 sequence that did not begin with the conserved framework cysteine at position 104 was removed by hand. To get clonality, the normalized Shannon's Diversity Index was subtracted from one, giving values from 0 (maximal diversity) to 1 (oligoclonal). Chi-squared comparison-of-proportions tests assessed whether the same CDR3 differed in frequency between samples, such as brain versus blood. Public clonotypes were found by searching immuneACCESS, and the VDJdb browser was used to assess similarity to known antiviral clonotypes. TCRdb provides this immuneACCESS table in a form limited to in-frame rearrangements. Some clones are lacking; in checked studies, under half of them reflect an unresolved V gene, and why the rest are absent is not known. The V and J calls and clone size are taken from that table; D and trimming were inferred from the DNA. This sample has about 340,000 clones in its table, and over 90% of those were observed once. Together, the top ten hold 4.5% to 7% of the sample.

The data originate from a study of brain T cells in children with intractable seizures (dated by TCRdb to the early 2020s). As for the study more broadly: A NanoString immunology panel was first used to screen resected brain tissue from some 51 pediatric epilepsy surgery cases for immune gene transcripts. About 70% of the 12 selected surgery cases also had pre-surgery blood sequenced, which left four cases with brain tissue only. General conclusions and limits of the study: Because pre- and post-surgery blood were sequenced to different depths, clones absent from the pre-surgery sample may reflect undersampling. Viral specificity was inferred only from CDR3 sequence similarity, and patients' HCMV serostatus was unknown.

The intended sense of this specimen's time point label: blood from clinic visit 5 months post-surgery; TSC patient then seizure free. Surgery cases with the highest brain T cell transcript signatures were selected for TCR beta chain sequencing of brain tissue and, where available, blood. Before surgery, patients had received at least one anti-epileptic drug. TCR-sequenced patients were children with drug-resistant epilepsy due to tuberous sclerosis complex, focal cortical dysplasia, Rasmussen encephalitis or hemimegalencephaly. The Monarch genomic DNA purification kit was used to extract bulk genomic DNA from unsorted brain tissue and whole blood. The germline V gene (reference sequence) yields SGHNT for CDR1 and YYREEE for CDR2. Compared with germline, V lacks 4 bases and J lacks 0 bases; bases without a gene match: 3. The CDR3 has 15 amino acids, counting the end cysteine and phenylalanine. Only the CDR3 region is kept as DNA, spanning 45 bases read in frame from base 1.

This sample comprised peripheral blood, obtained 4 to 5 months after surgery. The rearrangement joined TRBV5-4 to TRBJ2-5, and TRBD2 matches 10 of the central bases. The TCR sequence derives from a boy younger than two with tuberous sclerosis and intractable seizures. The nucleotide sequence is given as TGTGCCAGCAGCCTAGCGGGGGACAACCAAGAGACCCAGTACTTC. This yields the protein CASSLAGDNQETQYF.